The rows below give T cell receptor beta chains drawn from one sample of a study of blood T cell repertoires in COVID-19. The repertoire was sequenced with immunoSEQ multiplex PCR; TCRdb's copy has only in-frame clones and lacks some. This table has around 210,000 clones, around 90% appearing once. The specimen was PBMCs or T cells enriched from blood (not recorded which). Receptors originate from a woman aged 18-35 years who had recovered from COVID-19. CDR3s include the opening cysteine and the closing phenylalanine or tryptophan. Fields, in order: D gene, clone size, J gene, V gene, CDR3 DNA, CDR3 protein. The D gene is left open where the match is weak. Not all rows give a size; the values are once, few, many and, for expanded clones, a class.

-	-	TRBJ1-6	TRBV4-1	TGCGCCAGCAGCCAAGATTCTTCCTGGATAGGGGGTTTCTCCTATAATTCACCCCTCCACTTT	CASSQDSSWIGGFSYNSPLHF
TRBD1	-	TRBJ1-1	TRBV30	TGTGCCGCAGGGGGCGCGTACACTGAAGCTTTCTTT	CAAGGAYTEAFF
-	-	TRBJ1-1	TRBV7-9	TGTGCCAGCAGTCCCCTCGGGCGGGGGGTACAAACTGAAGCTTTCTTT	CASSPLGRGVQTEAFF
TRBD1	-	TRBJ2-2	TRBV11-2	TGTGCCAGCAGTCGACAGGGGGGGAACACCGGGGAGCTGTTTTTT	CASSRQGGNTGELFF
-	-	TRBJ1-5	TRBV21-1	TGTGCCAGCAGCAAAGCGGGGGACAGTAGTAGCAATCAGCCCCAGCATTTT	CASSKAGDSSSNQPQHF
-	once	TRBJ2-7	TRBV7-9	TGTGCCAGCAGTTCCGACGGCCTCAGGTCCTTC	CASSSDGLRSF
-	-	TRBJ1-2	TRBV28	TGTGCCAGCAGTTTTGGGGAGAGACGTTGGATCGGGGGTTACATCTCTGGCTACACCTTC	CASSFGERRWIGGYISGYTF
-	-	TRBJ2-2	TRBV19	TGTGCCAGTAGTATATTTCCACGTAGCGGCGGAGTTAACACCGGGGAGCTGTTTTTT	CASSIFPRSGGVNTGELFF
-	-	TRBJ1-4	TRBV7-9	TGTGCCAGCAGCCAACCAGTAGGGAGTGAAAAACTGTTTTTT	CASSQPVGSEKLFF
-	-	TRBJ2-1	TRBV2	TGTGCCAGCAGATCGCAACCGGGTTATACCAATGAGCAGTTCTTC	CASRSQPGYTNEQFF
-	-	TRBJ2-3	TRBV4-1	TGCGCCAGCAGCCTGCAGCGGGATACGCAGTATTTT	CASSLQRDTQYF
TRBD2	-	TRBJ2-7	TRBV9	TGTGCCAGCAGCGTAGCTAGCGGGGCAGTCTACGAGCAGTACTTC	CASSVASGAVYEQYF
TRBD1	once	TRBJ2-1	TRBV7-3	TGTGCCAGCAGCCCGCAGTCAGGGGGCTCTAATGAGCAGTTCTTC	CASSPQSGGSNEQFF
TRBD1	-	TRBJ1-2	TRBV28	TGTGCCAGCAGTAAACAGGGGGTCCATAACTATGGCTACACCTTC	CASSKQGVHNYGYTF
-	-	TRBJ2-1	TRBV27	TGTGCCAGCAGTAGGGGGTACTCCTACAATGAGCAGTTCTTC	CASSRGYSYNEQFF
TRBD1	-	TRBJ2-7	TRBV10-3	TGTGCCACTTGGACAGGGGGCCCCGAGCAGTACTTC	CATWTGGPEQYF
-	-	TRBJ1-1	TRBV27	TGTGCCAGCAGTGCGGACACCGAAGCTTTCTTT	CASSADTEAFF
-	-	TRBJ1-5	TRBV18	TGTGCCAGCTCAGAACAGCATCGTACAAATCAGCCCCAGCATTTT	CASSEQHRTNQPQHF
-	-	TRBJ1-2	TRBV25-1	TGTGCCAGCAGTGAATCAGAGACACCCTATGGCTACACCTTC	CASSESETPYGYTF
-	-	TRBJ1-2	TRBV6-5	TGTGCCAGCAGCCAACTGCGGCAGGGTCGAGGCTACACCTTC	CASSQLRQGRGYTF
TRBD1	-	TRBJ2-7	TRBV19	TGTGCCAGTAGTTTTTTGACAGGGGCGACCGAGCAGTACTTC	CASSFLTGATEQYF
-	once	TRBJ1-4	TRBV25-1	TGTGCCAGCAGTGAATCGAGAGGATCTAATGAAAAACTGTTTTTT	CASSESRGSNEKLFF
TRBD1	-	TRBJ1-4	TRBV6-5	TGTGCCAGCAACTTGGACAGGGGAGCTAATGAAAAACTGTTTTTT	CASNLDRGANEKLFF
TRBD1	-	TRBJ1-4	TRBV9	TGTGCCAGCAGCGTAACTCAGGGGGCTAATGAAAAACTGTTTTTT	CASSVTQGANEKLFF
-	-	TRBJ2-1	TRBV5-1	TGCGCCAGCAGCCACGACAGACGCTCCTACAATGAGCAGTTCTTC	CASSHDRRSYNEQFF
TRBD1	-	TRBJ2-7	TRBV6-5	TGTGCCAGCGGGACAGGGGGCTACGAGCAGTACTTC	CASGTGGYEQYF
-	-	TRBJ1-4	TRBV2	TGTGCCAGCGGACACTTAACAGGGAGAAGGGATGAAAAACTGTTTTTT	CASGHLTGRRDEKLFF
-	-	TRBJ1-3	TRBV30	TGTGCCTCAGCTCTGGGCCCTGGAAACACCATATATTTT	CASALGPGNTIYF